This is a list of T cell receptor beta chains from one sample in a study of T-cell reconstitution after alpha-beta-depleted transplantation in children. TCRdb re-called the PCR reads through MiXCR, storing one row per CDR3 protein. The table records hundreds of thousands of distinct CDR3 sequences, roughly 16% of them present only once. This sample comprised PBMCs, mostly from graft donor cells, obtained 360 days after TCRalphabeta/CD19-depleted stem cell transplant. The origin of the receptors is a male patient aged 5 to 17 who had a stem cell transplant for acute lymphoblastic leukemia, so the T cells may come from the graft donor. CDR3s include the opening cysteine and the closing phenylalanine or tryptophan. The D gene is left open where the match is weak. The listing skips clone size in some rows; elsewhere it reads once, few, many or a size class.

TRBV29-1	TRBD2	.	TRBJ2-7	CSVDSGRAGYEQYF	TGCAGCGTTGATAGCGGGAGGGCCGGCTACGAGCAGTACTTC
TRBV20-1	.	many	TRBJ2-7	CSARGPTYEQYF	TGCAGTGCTAGGGGGCCGACCTACGAGCAGTACTTC
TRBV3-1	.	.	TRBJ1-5	CASSLNLNQPQHF	TGTGCCAGCAGCCTGAACCTGAATCAGCCCCAGCATTTT
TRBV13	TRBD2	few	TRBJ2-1	CASRPLKGGYEQFF	TGTGCCAGCAGACCCTTAAAGGGAGGGTATGAGCAGTTCTTC
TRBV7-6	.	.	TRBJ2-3	CASSPRLFSLTDTQYF	TGTGCCAGCAGCCCCCGGCTATTCTCACTCACAGATACGCAGTATTTT
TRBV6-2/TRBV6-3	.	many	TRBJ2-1	CASSSGNEQFF	TGTGCCAGCAGCAGCGGCAATGAGCAGTTCTTC
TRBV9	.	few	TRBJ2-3	CASSVGGASGSTDTQYF	TGTGCCAGCAGCGTAGGGGGGGCTAGCGGCTCGACAGATACGCAGTATTTT
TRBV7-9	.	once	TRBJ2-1	CASRFPLTGSYNEQFF	TGTGCCAGCAGATTCCCACTGACAGGATCCTACAATGAGCAGTTCTTC
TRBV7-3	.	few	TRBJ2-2	CASSLYGNTGELFF	TGTGCCAGCAGCTTATATGGAAACACCGGGGAGCTGTTTTTT
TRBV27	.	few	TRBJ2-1	CVTPGPHDSYNEQFF	TGTGTCACGCCCGGGCCGCATGACTCCTACAATGAGCAGTTCTTC
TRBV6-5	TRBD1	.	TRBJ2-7	CASSYSSGGVTYEQYF	TGTGCCAGCAGTTACTCGTCAGGGGGCGTCACCTACGAGCAGTACTTC
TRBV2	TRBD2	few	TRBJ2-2	CAPLRGLAGGPWTGELFF	TGTGCCCCCCTCCGGGGACTAGCGGGAGGGCCGTGGACCGGGGAGCTGTTTTTT
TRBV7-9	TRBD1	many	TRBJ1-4	CASSFTGGFNEKLFF	TGTGCCAGCAGCTTTACAGGGGGATTTAATGAAAAACTGTTTTTT
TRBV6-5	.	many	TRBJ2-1	CASSYSLGGNEQFF	TGTGCCAGCAGTTACTCATTAGGTGGCAATGAGCAGTTCTTC
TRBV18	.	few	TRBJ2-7	CASSPFGFPGSYEQYF	TGTGCCAGCTCACCATTCGGGTTTCCGGGCTCCTACGAGCAGTACTTC
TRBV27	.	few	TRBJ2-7	CASSLAGTFFEQYF	TGTGCCAGTTCCCTGGCAGGCACGTTTTTCGAGCAGTACTTC
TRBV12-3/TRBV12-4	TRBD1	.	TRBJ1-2	CASRVTGEEGYTF	TGTGCCAGCAGAGTGACAGGGGAGGAAGGCTACACCTTC
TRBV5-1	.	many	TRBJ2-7	CASSPRQGGNYEQYF	TGCGCCAGCAGCCCCCGACAGGGAGGGAACTACGAGCAGTACTTC
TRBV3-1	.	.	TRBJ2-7	CASSQNFGYYEQYF	TGTGCCAGCAGCCAAAATTTTGGGTACTACGAGCAGTACTTC
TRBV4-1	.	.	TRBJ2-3	CASSQPIGPGPDTQYF	TGCGCCAGCAGCCAACCTATTGGACCGGGGCCAGATACGCAGTATTTT
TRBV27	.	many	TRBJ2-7	CASSSGATYEQYF	TGTGCCAGCAGTTCGGGGGCCACCTACGAGCAGTACTTC
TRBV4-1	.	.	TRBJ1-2	CASSQDWAANYGYTF	TGCGCCAGCAGCCAAGACTGGGCAGCGAACTATGGCTACACCTTC
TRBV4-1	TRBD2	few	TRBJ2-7	CASSQATSGASYEQYF	TGCGCCAGCAGCCAAGCTACTAGCGGAGCTTCCTACGAGCAGTACTTC
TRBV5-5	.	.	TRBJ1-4	CASSSGWSEKLFF	TGTGCCAGCAGCTCCGGATGGAGTGAAAAACTGTTTTTT
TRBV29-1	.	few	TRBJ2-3	CSATDLGRTSTDTQYF	TGCAGCGCTACCGATTTGGGCCGTACTAGCACAGATACGCAGTATTTT
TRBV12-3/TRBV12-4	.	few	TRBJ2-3	CASSSGDGTQYF	TGTGCCAGCAGTTCGGGGGATGGTACGCAGTATTTT